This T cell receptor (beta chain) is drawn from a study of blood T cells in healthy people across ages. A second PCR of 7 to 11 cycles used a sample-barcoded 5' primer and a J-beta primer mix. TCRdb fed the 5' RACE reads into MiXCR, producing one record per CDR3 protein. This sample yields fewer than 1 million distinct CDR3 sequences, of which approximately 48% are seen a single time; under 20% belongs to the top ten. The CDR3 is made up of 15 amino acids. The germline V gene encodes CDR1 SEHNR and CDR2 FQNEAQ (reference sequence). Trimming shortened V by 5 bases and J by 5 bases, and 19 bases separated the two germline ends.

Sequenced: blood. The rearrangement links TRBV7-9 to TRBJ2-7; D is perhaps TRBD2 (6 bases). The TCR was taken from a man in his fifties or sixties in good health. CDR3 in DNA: TGTGCCAGCAGCCCCCGGGACTGGGCCTTCCACGAGCAGTACTTC. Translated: CASSPRDWAFHEQYF.